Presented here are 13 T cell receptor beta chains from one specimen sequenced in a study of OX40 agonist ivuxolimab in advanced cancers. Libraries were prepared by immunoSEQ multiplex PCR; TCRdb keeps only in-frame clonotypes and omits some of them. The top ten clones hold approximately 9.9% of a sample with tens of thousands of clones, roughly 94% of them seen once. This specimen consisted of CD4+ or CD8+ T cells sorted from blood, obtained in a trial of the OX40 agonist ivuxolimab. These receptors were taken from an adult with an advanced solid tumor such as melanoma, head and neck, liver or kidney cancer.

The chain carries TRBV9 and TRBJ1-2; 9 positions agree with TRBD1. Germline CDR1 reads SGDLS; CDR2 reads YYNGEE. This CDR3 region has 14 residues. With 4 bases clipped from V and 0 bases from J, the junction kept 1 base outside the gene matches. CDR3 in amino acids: CASSWTGANYGYTF. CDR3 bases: TGTGCCAGCAGCTGGACAGGGGCTAACTATGGCTACACCTTC.

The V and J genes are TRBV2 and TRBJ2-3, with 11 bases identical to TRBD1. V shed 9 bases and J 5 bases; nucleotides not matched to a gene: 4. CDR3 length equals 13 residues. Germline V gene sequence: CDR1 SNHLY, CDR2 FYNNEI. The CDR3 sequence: CARRTGGLDTQYF. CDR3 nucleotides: TGTGCCAGACGGACAGGGGGCTTAGATACGCAGTATTTT.

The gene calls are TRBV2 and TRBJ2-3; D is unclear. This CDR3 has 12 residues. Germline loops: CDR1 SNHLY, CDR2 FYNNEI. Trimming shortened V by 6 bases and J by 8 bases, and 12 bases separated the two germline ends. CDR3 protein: CASRPGYLTQYF. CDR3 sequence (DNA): TGTGCCAGCAGACCAGGATATCTTACGCAGTATTTT.

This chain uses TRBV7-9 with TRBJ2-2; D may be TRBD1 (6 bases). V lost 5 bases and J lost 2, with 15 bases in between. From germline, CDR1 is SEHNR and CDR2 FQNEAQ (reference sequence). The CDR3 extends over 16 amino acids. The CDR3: CASSPARDTNTGELFF. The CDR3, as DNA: TGTGCCAGCAGCCCTGCCCGGGACACTAACACCGGGGAGCTGTTTTTT.

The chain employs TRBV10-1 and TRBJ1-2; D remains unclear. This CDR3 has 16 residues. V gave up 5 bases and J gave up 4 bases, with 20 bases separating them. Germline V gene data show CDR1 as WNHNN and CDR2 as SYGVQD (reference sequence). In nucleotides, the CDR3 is TGCGCCAGCAGTCACACATCAAGACGCGAGACCTATGGCTACACCTTC. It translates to CASSHTSRRETYGYTF.

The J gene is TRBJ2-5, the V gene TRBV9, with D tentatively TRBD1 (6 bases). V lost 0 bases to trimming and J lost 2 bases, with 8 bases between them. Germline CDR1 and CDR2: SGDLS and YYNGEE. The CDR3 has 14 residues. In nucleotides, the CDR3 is TGTGCCAGCAGCGTAGCAGGACAGCAAGAGACCCAGTACTTC. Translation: CASSVAGQQETQYF.

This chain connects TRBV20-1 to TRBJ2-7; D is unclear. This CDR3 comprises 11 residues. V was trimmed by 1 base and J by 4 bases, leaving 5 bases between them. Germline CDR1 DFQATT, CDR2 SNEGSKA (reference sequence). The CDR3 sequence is CSARVGYEQYF. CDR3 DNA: TGCAGTGCTAGAGTCGGATACGAGCAGTACTTC.

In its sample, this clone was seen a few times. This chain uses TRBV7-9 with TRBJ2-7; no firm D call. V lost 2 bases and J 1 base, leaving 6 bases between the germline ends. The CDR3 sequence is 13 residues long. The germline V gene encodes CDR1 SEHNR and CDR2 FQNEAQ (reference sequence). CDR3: CASSLTESYEQYF. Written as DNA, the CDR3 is TGTGCCAGCAGCTTAACAGAATCCTACGAGCAGTACTTC. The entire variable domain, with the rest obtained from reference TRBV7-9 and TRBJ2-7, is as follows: DTGVSQNPRHKITKRGQNVTFRCDPISEHNRLYWYRQTLGQGPEFLTYFQNEAQLEKSRLLSDRFSAERPKGSFSTLEIQRTEQGDSAMYLCASSLTESYEQYFGPGTRLTVT.

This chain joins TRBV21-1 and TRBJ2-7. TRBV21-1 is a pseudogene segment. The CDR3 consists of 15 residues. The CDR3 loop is CASSKTSRGYYEQYF. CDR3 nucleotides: TGTGCCAGCAGCAAAACAAGTCGTGGATATTACGAGCAGTACTTC.

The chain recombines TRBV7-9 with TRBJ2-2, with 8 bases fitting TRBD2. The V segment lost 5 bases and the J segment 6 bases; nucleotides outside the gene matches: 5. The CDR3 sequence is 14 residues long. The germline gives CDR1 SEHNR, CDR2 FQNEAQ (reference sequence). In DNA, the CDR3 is TGTGCCAGCAGCCAAAGCGGGAGTGCCGGGGAGCTGTTTTTT. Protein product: CASSQSGSAGELFF.

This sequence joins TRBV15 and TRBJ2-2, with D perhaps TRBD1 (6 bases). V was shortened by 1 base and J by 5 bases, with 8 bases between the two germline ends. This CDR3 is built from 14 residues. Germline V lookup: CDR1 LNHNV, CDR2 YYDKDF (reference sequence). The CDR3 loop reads CATSRGRGTGELFF. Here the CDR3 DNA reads TGTGCCACCAGCAGAGGCAGGGGAACCGGGGAGCTGTTTTTT. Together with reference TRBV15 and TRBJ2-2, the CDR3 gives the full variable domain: DAMVIQNPRYQVTQFGKPVTLSCSQTLNHNVMYWYQQKSSQAPKLLFHYYDKDFNNEADTPDNFQSRRPNTSFCFLDIRSPGLGDTAMYLCATSRGRGTGELFFGEGSRLTVL.

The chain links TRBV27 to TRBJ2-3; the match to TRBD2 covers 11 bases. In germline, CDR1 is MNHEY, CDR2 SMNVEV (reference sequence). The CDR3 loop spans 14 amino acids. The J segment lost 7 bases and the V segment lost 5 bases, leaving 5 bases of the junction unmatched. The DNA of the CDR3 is TGTGCCAGCAGTCTAGCGGGAGGATTGAATACGCAGTATTTT. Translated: CASSLAGGLNTQYF.

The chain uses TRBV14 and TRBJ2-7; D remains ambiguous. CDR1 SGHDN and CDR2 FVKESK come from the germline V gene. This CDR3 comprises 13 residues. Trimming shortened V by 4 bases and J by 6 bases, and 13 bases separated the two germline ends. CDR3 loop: CASSLVRNGEQYF. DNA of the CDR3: TGTGCCAGCAGCCTGGTCCGAAACGGCGAGCAGTACTTC.